The rows below give T cell receptor beta chains drawn from one sample of a study of cytomegalovirus exposure and HLA in healthy donors. Clones were read by immunoSEQ multiplex PCR, and TCRdb kept only the in-frame ones, dropping some. The sample holds approximately 150,000 clones, more than 60% seen once. What was sequenced was PBMCs. These receptors originate from a man aged 25 to 45 in good health and CMV-seropositive. Each CDR3 is given with its conserved first and last residue. The D gene is left open where the match is weak. Clone size appears in some rows only: once, few, many, or a class for an expanded clone.

TRBD2,TRBJ2-1,TRBV5-4,-,TGTGCCAGCAGCCTAATGACTAGCGGCCCCAATGAGCAGTTCTTC,CASSLMTSGPNEQFF
TRBD2,TRBJ2-1,TRBV4-1,-,TGCGCCAGCAGCCCCCCGGGACTAGCGGGAGGAAGGCTGTTCTTC,CASSPPGLAGGRLFF
TRBD1,TRBJ2-7,TRBV29-1,-,TGCAGCGTTGAATCGGGACAGGTTTCCTCCTACGAGCAGTACTTC,CSVESGQVSSYEQYF
TRBD2,TRBJ2-7,TRBV11-1,-,TGTGCCAGCAGCCGAACGCCGACTAGCGACTCCTACGAGCAGTACTTC,CASSRTPTSDSYEQYF
TRBD1,TRBJ1-2,TRBV7-9,-,TGTGCCAGCAGCGGCGAGGGGGCAAGAGGCTACACCTTC,CASSGEGARGYTF
-,TRBJ2-7,TRBV28,-,TGTGCCAGCAGCCCCGCCTCAGGTCCGGCATTCTACGAGCAGTACTTC,CASSPASGPAFYEQYF
-,TRBJ2-7,TRBV9,-,TGTGCCAGCAGCCTTCGGCCAGGCCGCTCCTACGAGCAGTACTTC,CASSLRPGRSYEQYF
-,TRBJ1-1,TRBV5-1,-,TGCGCCAGCAGCTTGGCCAGCGCGAACACTGAAGCTTTCTTT,CASSLASANTEAFF
-,TRBJ1-1,TRBV5-4,-,TGTGCCAGCAGCTTCTCAACAGGGAACACTGAAGCTTTCTTT,CASSFSTGNTEAFF
TRBD1,TRBJ2-3,TRBV7-9,few,TGTGCCAGCAGCTTAGCGCGGACAGGGGGCACAGATACGCAGTATTTT,CASSLARTGGTDTQYF
TRBD2,TRBJ2-7,TRBV6-6,-,TGTGCCAGCAGCACCGGGACTAGCGGGAGTTGGAACCAGTACTTC,CASSTGTSGSWNQYF
TRBD1,TRBJ1-2,TRBV5-8,-,TGTGCCAGCAGCTTCGAAGACAGGGGAATCGACTATGGCTACACCTTC,CASSFEDRGIDYGYTF
-,TRBJ1-1,TRBV5-1,few,TGCGCCAGCAGCATTCTAAACCAGAACACTGAAGCTTTCTTT,CASSILNQNTEAFF
-,TRBJ2-6,TRBV6-6,-,TGTGCCAGCAGTTACGGGTCCTCTGGGGCCAACGTCCTGACTTTT,CASSYGSSGANVLTF
-,TRBJ2-5,TRBV19,once,TGTGCCAGTCGACCCTATGAGGGAGCCGAGACCCAGTACTTC,CASRPYEGAETQYF
TRBD1,TRBJ2-7,TRBV10-3,-,TGTGCCATCAGCGTTGACAGGGGAGTTTTTGGCTACGAGCAGTACTTC,CAISVDRGVFGYEQYF
-,TRBJ2-3,TRBV9,once,TGTGCCAGCAGCGTAGGAGGCGGGGCCACAGATACGCAGTATTTT,CASSVGGGATDTQYF
-,TRBJ2-7,TRBV10-3,-,TGTGCCATCAGTGAGCTGTTAGAATACGAGCAGTACTTC,CAISELLEYEQYF
-,TRBJ2-1,TRBV5-1,-,TGCGCCAGCAGCTTGGTTGGGGCCGACAATGAGCAGTTCTTC,CASSLVGADNEQFF
TRBD1,TRBJ1-6,TRBV5-6,-,TGTGCCAGCAGCCCCACAGGGGTTCGGGCACCCCTCCACTTT,CASSPTGVRAPLHF
-,TRBJ2-3,TRBV28,-,TGTGCCAGCATCCCCCGGGACACGCACACAGATACGCAGTATTTT,CASIPRDTHTDTQYF
-,TRBJ2-3,TRBV2,-,TGTGCCAGCAAAGGGGGGAGGGCAGATACGCAGTATTTT,CASKGGRADTQYF
TRBD1,TRBJ2-7,TRBV28,-,TGTGCCAGCAGTTTAAATCCCGGGACAGGGGCCGAGCAGTACTTC,CASSLNPGTGAEQYF
TRBD1,TRBJ2-1,TRBV9,once,TGTGCCAGCAGCGTCTTCAGGGGGTTCTCCTACAATGAGCAGTTCTTC,CASSVFRGFSYNEQFF
-,TRBJ2-7,TRBV5-4,-,TGTGCCAGCAGTTCGAGCTCCTACGAGCAGTACTTC,CASSSSSYEQYF
-,TRBJ2-7,TRBV13,-,TGTGCCAGCAGCCTAATCCGTGCAGGTTACGAGCAGTACTTC,CASSLIRAGYEQYF
TRBD1,TRBJ1-2,TRBV7-8,-,TGTGCCAGCAGCTTAGGGGCCAGGGGGCATCAAGGCTACACCTTC,CASSLGARGHQGYTF
TRBD2,TRBJ2-7,TRBV7-9,-,TGTGCCAGCAGCCCGGGACTAGTCTACGAGCAGTACTTC,CASSPGLVYEQYF
TRBD2,TRBJ2-5,TRBV28,-,TGTGCCAGCAGTGAGCAGCGGGAGGGCCGTGAGACCCAGTACTTC,CASSEQREGRETQYF
-,TRBJ1-1,TRBV5-4,-,TGTGCCAGCAGCTACCTCTGGACAGATCCCAGGTCGTCTGAAGCTTTCTTT,CASSYLWTDPRSSEAFF
TRBD1,TRBJ2-4,TRBV9,-,TGTGCCAGCAGCGTTACGGGACAGCTAAACATTCAGTACTTC,CASSVTGQLNIQYF
-,TRBJ2-3,TRBV9,-,TGTGCCAGCAGCGTAGAGGGGTATCTCAGAGATACGCAGTATTTT,CASSVEGYLRDTQYF
-,TRBJ1-5,TRBV4-2,-,TGTGCCAGCAGCCAAGACGGACAGCAGCCCCAGCATTTT,CASSQDGQQPQHF
-,TRBJ1-2,TRBV27,-,TGTGCCAGCGGCCCCGGTCTAAGCCGGGGTGGCTACACCTTC,CASGPGLSRGGYTF
TRBD1,TRBJ1-2,TRBV7-6,-,TGTGCCAGCAGCTTAGAAGGGGGCAGCGGTGGCTACACCTTC,CASSLEGGSGGYTF
TRBD1,TRBJ2-7,TRBV5-1,-,TGCGCCAGCGGACGGGACAGGGTAGGCGAGCAGTACTTC,CASGRDRVGEQYF
TRBD2,TRBJ2-5,TRBV29-1,-,TGCAGCGTTGATGCAAGCGGGAGGGCCGAGGGGACCCAGTACTTC,CSVDASGRAEGTQYF
TRBD1,TRBJ2-7,TRBV5-6,-,TGTGCCAGCAGCCCCAGGGGGCCGTACGAGCAGTACTTC,CASSPRGPYEQYF
TRBD1,TRBJ2-1,TRBV5-6,-,TGTGCCAGCAGCTTGGCTCCGGGACAGGGATTATACAATGAGCAGTTCTTC,CASSLAPGQGLYNEQFF
-,TRBJ1-1,TRBV2,-,TGTGCCAGCAGCGGGGGATTATCTGAAGCTTTCTTT,CASSGGLSEAFF
-,TRBJ1-2,TRBV6-4,-,TGTGCCAGCTCGCCCACAGGGACGTTGGGGGGCTACACCTTC,CASSPTGTLGGYTF
TRBD1,TRBJ1-4,TRBV13,-,TGTGCCAGCAGCAAACAGGGGGGCAATGAAAAACTGTTTTTT,CASSKQGGNEKLFF
TRBD2,TRBJ2-3,TRBV19,-,TGTGCCAGTAGTATAAAGCTAGCGGAGCCTACAGATACGCAGTATTTT,CASSIKLAEPTDTQYF
TRBD2,TRBJ2-3,TRBV9,few,TGTGCCAGCAGCCGCGTAGCGGGTTTGGATACGCAGTATTTT,CASSRVAGLDTQYF
TRBD1,TRBJ1-3,TRBV6-6,-,TGTGCCAGCAGTCCCGGGACAGGAGGCTCTGGAAACACCATATATTTT,CASSPGTGGSGNTIYF
TRBD2,TRBJ2-5,TRBV27,-,TGTGCCAGCGCCAGGGCGGGAGACCAAGAGACCCAGTACTTC,CASARAGDQETQYF
-,TRBJ1-5,TRBV12-1,-,TGTGCCAGCAGCTCTGGATTCCGGGATCATGATAGCAATCAGCCCCAGCATTTT,CASSSGFRDHDSNQPQHF
-,TRBJ2-3,TRBV30,once,TGTGCCTTGGACTCGCTAGGGCAGTATTTT,CALDSLGQYF
-,TRBJ2-2,TRBV7-3,-,TGTGCCAGCAGCTTTAGCGGAAGCACCGGGGAGCTGTTTTTT,CASSFSGSTGELFF
TRBD1,TRBJ2-7,TRBV7-9,-,TGTGCCAGCAGCTCAACCGGGACAGGGAGCTCCTACGAGCAGTACTTC,CASSSTGTGSSYEQYF
TRBD1,TRBJ2-7,TRBV27,few,TGTGCCAGCAGCGGTGACAGGGGGTTGGGGGAGCAGTACTTC,CASSGDRGLGEQYF
-,TRBJ1-2,TRBV21-1,-,TGTGCCAGCAGGAGGACCTCAGGGGCACGACGAGATGGCTACACCTTC,CASRRTSGARRDGYTF
-,TRBJ2-7,TRBV27,few,TGTGCCAGCAGTGGGGAGGCCTACGAGCAGTACTTC,CASSGEAYEQYF
TRBD2,TRBJ2-3,TRBV6-4,-,TGTGCCAGCAGTGAAGCGGGAGGCACAGATACGCAGTATTTT,CASSEAGGTDTQYF
-,TRBJ1-3,TRBV28,-,TGTGCCAGCAGTTTGAGCTCTGGAAACACCATATATTTT,CASSLSSGNTIYF